A selection of T cell receptor beta chains follows, all from one sample in a study of cytomegalovirus exposure and HLA in healthy donors. The data were produced by immunoSEQ multiplex PCR, yet TCRdb's version contains in-frame clones alone and is incomplete. The repertoire includes 100,000 to 150,000 clones, about 81% of them detected once, and 5% to 7% sits in the top ten. The sequencing sample was made of PBMCs. These receptor sequences come from a woman aged 40 to 50 in good health and CMV-seropositive. Both conserved end residues are part of each CDR3. Each record gives: J gene, V gene, clone size, D gene, CDR3 DNA, CDR3 protein. D genes are given only for firm matches. Clone size is not always given. Where it is, it says once, few, many or a class for expanded clones.

TRBJ2-1	TRBV7-3	-	-	TGTGCCAGCAGCTCTTTATTGACAGCTGACAATGAGCAGTTCTTC	CASSSLLTADNEQFF
TRBJ2-5	TRBV18	-	TRBD1	TGTGCCAGCTCCGCCGGGACAGGGATCGAGACCCAGTACTTC	CASSAGTGIETQYF
TRBJ1-3	TRBV7-2	-	TRBD1	TGTGCCAGCAGCTTACTAGGACAGGGGGGTGGAAACACCATATATTTT	CASSLLGQGGGNTIYF
TRBJ1-2	TRBV18	once	-	TGTGCCAGCTCTCGAGCTCAGGACAGCTATGGCTACACCTTC	CASSRAQDSYGYTF
TRBJ1-3	TRBV19	-	-	TGTGCCAGTAGTACCCTCGGACAGCTCTCTGGAAACACCATATATTTT	CASSTLGQLSGNTIYF
TRBJ1-1	TRBV19	-	-	TGTGCCAGTAGTGCGAACGAACTTCGGACAGCCGTTTTGAACACTGAAGCTTTCTTT	CASSANELRTAVLNTEAFF
TRBJ1-1	TRBV7-2	-	TRBD1	TGTGCCAGCAGACAGGGGATGAACACTGAAGCTTTCTTT	CASRQGMNTEAFF
TRBJ1-5	TRBV7-2	-	-	TGTGCCAGCAGCACCCGAGGGGGTTATGGTCAGCCCCAGCATTTT	CASSTRGGYGQPQHF
TRBJ1-5	TRBV6-1	-	TRBD1	TGTGCCAGCAGTGTGACAGGGGGGAATCAGCCCCAGCATTTT	CASSVTGGNQPQHF
TRBJ1-6	TRBV27	-	-	TGTGCCAGCAGTTTAGGGCAGGCCAATTCACCCCTCCACTTT	CASSLGQANSPLHF
TRBJ1-2	TRBV6-5	-	TRBD1	TGTGCCAGCAGGGGGACAGGTCCCGATGGCTACACCTTC	CASRGTGPDGYTF
TRBJ1-2	TRBV27	-	-	TGTGCCAGCAGTTTATCGAGAGGGAATGGCTACACCTTC	CASSLSRGNGYTF
TRBJ1-5	TRBV19	-	-	TGTGCCAGTAGTATAGCCGTTAATCAGCCCCAGCATTTT	CASSIAVNQPQHF
TRBJ2-3	TRBV27	-	TRBD1	TGTGCCAGCAGGAGGGACAGGACCACAGATACGCAGTATTTT	CASRRDRTTDTQYF
TRBJ1-2	TRBV5-1	-	-	TGCGCCAGCAGCTTGGCGCCAGGGGACGCCTATGGCTACACCTTC	CASSLAPGDAYGYTF
TRBJ2-1	TRBV30	-	-	TGTGCCTGGAGTGCTGTGAATGAGCAGTTCTTC	CAWSAVNEQFF
TRBJ1-4	TRBV10-3	-	TRBD1	TGTGCCATCAGTGAGGGACAGGGGACTAATGAAAAACTGTTTTTT	CAISEGQGTNEKLFF
TRBJ1-5	TRBV19	once	-	TGTGCCAGTAGTATTTCAGGGGCCCTTATGGATAGCAATCAGCCCCAGCATTTT	CASSISGALMDSNQPQHF
TRBJ1-2	TRBV18	-	TRBD1	TGTGCCAGCTCACTACAGGGGGACTATGGCTACACCTTC	CASSLQGDYGYTF
TRBJ1-3	TRBV14	-	-	TGTGCCAGCAGCCAAGACATGGGAAACACCATATATTTT	CASSQDMGNTIYF
TRBJ1-1	TRBV4-2	-	-	TGTGCCAGCAGCCAAGATCGGGGGGGGAACACTGAAGCTTTCTTT	CASSQDRGGNTEAFF
TRBJ1-1	TRBV5-1	-	-	TGCGCCAGCAGCTTATTACAGGTTGACACTGAAGCTTTCTTT	CASSLLQVDTEAFF
TRBJ2-7	TRBV9	-	TRBD1	TGTGCCAGCAGCTCAACCGGGACAGGTTTTAGGGAGCAGTACTTC	CASSSTGTGFREQYF
TRBJ2-1	TRBV9	-	TRBD2	TGTGCCAGCAGCTCAATGGGACTAGCGGGACGCTTCTACAATGAGCAGTTCTTC	CASSSMGLAGRFYNEQFF
TRBJ2-7	TRBV9	-	TRBD1	TGTGCCAGCAGCGTAGACCCCGGGACAGTTGGGGGTTCCTACGAGCAGTACTTC	CASSVDPGTVGGSYEQYF
TRBJ1-1	TRBV7-9	-	-	TGTGCCAGCAGACAAGAACAGTTGGTGAACACTGAAGCTTTCTTT	CASRQEQLVNTEAFF
TRBJ1-1	TRBV9	-	TRBD1	TGTGCCAGCAGCCCACGGACAGGGTCGCCTGAAGCTTTCTTT	CASSPRTGSPEAFF
TRBJ1-2	TRBV29-1	-	-	TGCAGCGTTGTACAGGAGAATGGTGGCTACACCTTC	CSVVQENGGYTF
TRBJ2-1	TRBV5-6	-	-	TGTGCCAGCAGCGGGGCCCCGGCCTACAATGAGCAGTTCTTC	CASSGAPAYNEQFF
TRBJ2-7	TRBV6-6	-	-	TGTGCCAGCAGTGTCACCGGGACATACTACGAGCAGTACTTC	CASSVTGTYYEQYF
TRBJ1-2	TRBV25-1	once	-	TGTGCCAGCAGTGAGGGGCAGATCTATGGCTACACCTTC	CASSEGQIYGYTF
TRBJ2-7	TRBV7-9	-	TRBD1	TGTGCCAGCAGCCGACAGGGACAGACCTTCTACGAGCAGTACTTC	CASSRQGQTFYEQYF
TRBJ1-2	TRBV6-6	-	-	TGTGCCAGCAGCCGGGATTTAGCTAACTATGGCTACACCTTC	CASSRDLANYGYTF
TRBJ1-2	TRBV10-1	-	-	TGCGCCAGCAGTGAGAATATTAACTATGGCTACACCTTC	CASSENINYGYTF
TRBJ2-7	TRBV12-2	-	-	TGTGCAAGTCGCTCGAGACAGGGTCACGAGCAGTACTTC	CASRSRQGHEQYF
TRBJ2-1	TRBV28	-	-	TGTGCCACCAATTGGGGACTTCCCCCCTACAATGAGCAGTTCTTC	CATNWGLPPYNEQFF
TRBJ2-7	TRBV5-1	-	-	TGCGCCAGCAGCTTGGCGATGGAGGGGAACGAGCAGTACTTC	CASSLAMEGNEQYF
TRBJ2-5	TRBV5-1	-	-	TGCGCCAGCAGCTTGGTTAGCGGTAGAGAGACCCAGTACTTC	CASSLVSGRETQYF
TRBJ1-4	TRBV7-2	-	-	TGTGCCAGCAGCTTAGTTTCTGCAACTAATGAAAAACTGTTTTTT	CASSLVSATNEKLFF
TRBJ2-5	TRBV5-6	-	TRBD2	TGTGCCAGCAGAAAAGCGGGAGGGGGGGAGACCCAGTACTTC	CASRKAGGGETQYF
TRBJ1-2	TRBV29-1	once	-	TGCAGCGTGCCTAGCCAACGGGGGGTGAATTATGGCTACACCTTC	CSVPSQRGVNYGYTF
TRBJ2-1	TRBV2	-	TRBD1	TGTGCCAGCAGGACAGGGAGCTCCTACAATGAGCAGTTCTTC	CASRTGSSYNEQFF
TRBJ2-2	TRBV7-3	-	TRBD1	TGTGCCAGCAGCATCTCCGGGACAGGGAACGGGGAGCTGTTTTTT	CASSISGTGNGELFF
TRBJ2-2	TRBV5-1	-	-	TGCGCCAGCAGCCTATTCGCGGGCACCGGGGAGCTGTTTTTT	CASSLFAGTGELFF
TRBJ2-5	TRBV5-4	-	-	TGTGCCAGCAGCCCGTCCTTCGGGGAGACCCAGTACTTC	CASSPSFGETQYF
TRBJ2-7	TRBV13	-	-	TGTGCCAGCAGCCCTCCGACAGGCTTCAATTCTGCCGAGCAGTACTTC	CASSPPTGFNSAEQYF
TRBJ1-4	TRBV6-4	-	-	TGTGCCAGCAGTGACTTACCAGGTGGAACTCTGTTTTTT	CASSDLPGGTLFF
TRBJ2-7	TRBV7-9	-	TRBD1	TGTGCCAGCAGCCCCTACTATGGCGGGGACAGGGGGGGGTACGAGCAGTACTTC	CASSPYYGGDRGGYEQYF
TRBJ1-1	TRBV30	-	-	TGTGCCGCGGGCCGGGAGGGAGCTTTCTTT	CAAGREGAFF
TRBJ2-7	TRBV28	-	-	TGTGCCAGCGGAGCTCACTCCTACGAGCAGTACTTC	CASGAHSYEQYF
TRBJ1-3	TRBV27	-	-	TGTGCCAGCAGTTTATCTGGGCTCTCTGGAAACACCATATATTTT	CASSLSGLSGNTIYF
TRBJ2-2	TRBV5-1	once	TRBD1	TGCGCCAGCAGCTTGGCCGGGACAGGGGGCTCCCTGCCCCGAAACACCGGGGAGCTGTTTTTT	CASSLAGTGGSLPRNTGELFF
TRBJ2-1	TRBV4-2	-	-	TGTGCCAGCAGCCAAGACCCCTTTGCGGGGAGCTCCTACAATGAGCAGTTCTTC	CASSQDPFAGSSYNEQFF
TRBJ2-7	TRBV19	-	-	TGTGCCAGTAGTAACACCGCCTACGAGCAGTACTTC	CASSNTAYEQYF
TRBJ1-2	TRBV7-2	-	TRBD1	TGTGCCAGCGACTCCCAGGGACAGGCTAACTATGGCTACACCTTC	CASDSQGQANYGYTF
TRBJ1-1	TRBV5-4	-	-	TGTGCCAGCAGCTTGGGCGACACTGAAGCTTTCTTT	CASSLGDTEAFF